The present T cell receptor beta chain was sequenced within a study of PD-1 blockade in classical Hodgkin lymphoma (TCRdb year 2020). About the study as a whole: Nivolumab dosing was 3 mg/kg intravenously every 2 weeks, continuing until either disease progression or unacceptable toxicity. The study used CyTOF and TCR beta sequencing to define a peripheral blood immune signature of response to PD-1 blockade in classical Hodgkin lymphoma.

Broader findings and caveats from the paper: Baseline TCR diversity was reported to be lower in newly diagnosed patients than in healthy donors, and even lower in relapsed/refractory patients. A significant rise by C4D1 was seen in CD4+ but not CD8+ TCR diversity (p=0.0027 vs p=0.16), with the rise being most apparent in complete responders (p=0.02). Diversity was lower in patients who began nivolumab less than 1 year after ASCT, so these patients were left out of later analyses to avoid confounding by immune reconstitution. Baseline diversity similar to that of newly diagnosed patients was observed in trial patients achieving complete response, whereas significantly lower diversity was observed in partial responders and progressors. Only a single clinical trial cohort was studied, and what caused the repertoire differences, possibly disease activity or prior therapy, remained undefined.

The sample's time point, from its label and the paper: cycle 1 day 1 (C1D1), immediately before nivolumab initiation. Every trial patient had relapsed after autologous stem cell transplantation, and cohorts A, B and C differed in prior brentuximab vedotin exposure. A Miltenyi CD8+ T cell isolation kit was used for magnetic negative selection to purify CD8+ T cells from thawed PBMCs. The trial cohort included 55 to 65 patients with relapsed/refractory classical Hodgkin lymphoma, and each patient had a best overall response of complete response, partial response or progressive disease. Single-agent nivolumab was administered to trial patients in the multi-cohort phase II CheckMate 205 trial. An independent review committee assessed best overall response using the 2007 International Working Group response criteria. Trial PBMCs were collected just before the start of nivolumab (C1D1) and during therapy at cycle 2 day 1 and cycle 4 day 1. Peripheral blood was collected in 8 mL Vacutainer Cell Preparation Tubes, from which PBMCs were isolated by centrifugation and then cryopreserved. Purified CD4+ and CD8+ fractions were prepared only for cases with an additional available PBMC sample. Magnetically labelled cells were depleted on LS columns in a quadroMACS separator, and the flow-through was collected as the purified fraction.

Genomic DNA was isolated using the Qiagen DNeasy kit from unsorted PBMCs as well as from negatively selected CD4+ and CD8+ fractions. Amplification of TCR beta CDR3 regions was done by immunoSEQ multiplex PCR with primers that anneal to V and J segments. A synthetic immune receptor repertoire was used to minimize amplification bias, and any remaining bias was removed computationally after sequencing. The study's processing was this. Custom Python scripts were used to quantify repertoire diversity as the Shannon entropy index. The unsorted, CD4+ and CD8+ repertoires were each analyzed separately, with the exception of combined analyses, where CD4+ and CD8+ sequences were merged in silico. A clone was considered expanded if an increase in frequency of at least 2-fold after treatment relative to C1D1 was found, and a pseudocount of 0.5 was applied to clones undetected at baseline. Singleton clones were defined as clones with 0 or 1 copy at C1D1, and non-singleton clones were defined as clones with 2 or more copies. Clones expanded in unsorted samples were labelled as CD4+, CD8+ or unknown by matching protein sequences in sorted samples from the same patient. Diversity changes from C1D1 to C4D1 were tested in paired samples using Wilcoxon tests. TCRdb limited this immuneACCESS table to in-frame rearrangements with V and J called. A share of clones is missing; checked studies link under half to unresolved V genes, and the rest is unexplained. For V, J and clone size, that table is used; D and trimming come from the DNA. Here the sample has 900 or so clones; 83% occur a single time. The ten largest clones add up to about 28% of the sample.

Notes on this clone: No antigen is known for it. No base quality values were provided; no much bigger clone lies one nucleotide off.

Spanning cysteine to phenylalanine, the CDR3 consists of 15 amino acids. Only the CDR3 region is kept as DNA, spanning 45 bases read in frame from base 1. V gives up 3 bases and J gives up 8 bases, and the segment between their germline ends measures 19 bases. CDR1 is given as SGHAT and CDR2 as FQNNGV, both from the germline V gene. The receptor was derived from a human donor with classical Hodgkin lymphoma. The specimen was CD8+ T cells from blood, collected at baseline. The rearranged chain carries TRBV11-2 and TRBJ1-2; TRBD1 might be the D gene, on 5 matching bases. The CDR3 region has the sequence CASSLVGTLGGGYTF. The DNA sequence is given as TGTGCCAGCAGCTTGGTAGGGACGCTGGGAGGCGGCTACACCTTC. Joined to the reference TRBV11-2 and TRBJ1-2 proteins, this CDR3 gives the full variable domain: EAGVAQSPRYKIIEKRQSVAFWCNPISGHATLYWYQQILGQGPKLLIQFQNNGVVDDSQLPKDRFSAERLKGVDSTLKIQPAKLEDSAVYLCASSLVGTLGGGYTFGSGTRLTVV.